This TCR beta chain was identified during a study of cytomegalovirus exposure and HLA in healthy donors (dated by TCRdb to the late 2010s). Some background on the complete study: An earlier analysis of roughly 500 of the donors reported 276 Gb of sequence data and around 120 million unique TCR beta sequences obtained from around 190 million T cells. An early release covering just under 650 HLA-typed donors comprised roughly 300 gigabases of sequencing data and some 79 million unique TCR sequences. Of the approximately 400 genotyped donors, 75% to 85% were placed in the genetic ancestry cluster associated with self-reported Caucasian donors. The study aimed to test whether cataloging public T cell receptors could reveal signatures of past pathogen exposure. The study profiled the T cell repertoires of 500 to 800 subjects by immunosequencing and related them to cytomegalovirus serostatus. Besides the first cohort of roughly 660 subjects, a separate validation cohort made up of about 120 different subjects was used. The study combined high-throughput TCR immunosequencing, statistical association of individual TCRs with disease status, and machine learning to predict cytomegalovirus infection status. A later analysis re-examined previously published TCR beta repertoires from 610 or so donors and added high-resolution HLA genotyping to investigate patterns of TCR occurrence. In the later analysis, no new phenotypic data were used to find candidate immune exposures; instead, reliance was placed on TCR beta sequences and their occurrence across donors. To decide whether each TCR beta V gene segment behaved as functional or pseudogenic, an earlier analysis of some 600 of the donors relied on high-throughput TCR beta sequencing. Donor age, sex, ethnicity and CMV serostatus were compiled alongside the repertoire data. In a later genetic analysis, genome-wide SNP genotypes for about 55% of the roughly 700 donors were used, and that subset was treated as a discovery cohort. All discovery cohort repertoires had been generated using a single sequencing platform. Class I and class II HLA loci were covered by the typing at four-digit resolution. Typing coverage differed by locus: A, B, C, DRB1 and DQB1 were typed in about 629-630 donors, DQA1 in 500 to 550, DPA1 in 600 to 610, and DPB1 in 400 to 480. Several DR-DQ haplotypes were handled as single units for association and clustering because linkage in the cohort was strong. On average, approximately 250,000 unique TCR beta nucleotide sequences were sequenced per donor among 300 to 500 genotyped donors of the cohort, with about 17% of those sequences being non-productive. Summary of the overall study and its limitations: It was suggested by the authors that the approach could potentially be generalized to other disease states and immunological phenotypes. The classifier was reported to diagnose cytomegalovirus status with high specificity and sensitivity in both the original cohort and the validation cohort. A further reported finding was that TCR beta sequences accurately predicted the HLA-A and HLA-B alleles for most subjects in the first cohort. The cohort was sequenced for TCR beta chains only, and without alpha or paired-chain data the features that could be detected were limited. An earlier analysis of several hundred of the donors showed that most TCR beta V segments appeared in productive rearrangements either about 87% or about 30% of the time, which broadly matched IMGT annotations. In a later analysis, 16,951 TCR beta sequences were associated with specific HLA alleles at a false discovery rate of 0.05. The 87-base-pair reads could not distinguish some IMGT-functional V segments, including TRBV6-2 and TRBV6-3, so those segments were excluded. According to a later analysis, TCR association rates differed among HLA loci, with DRB1 alleles showing the most associated TCRs and HLA-C alleles showing the fewest. A later genetic analysis reported fewer N-insertions in productive TCRs among donors in an Asian-associated ancestry cluster than the roughly 650-donor mean. A total of some 180 TCR beta chains were listed by the study as associated with cytomegalovirus. Most CMV-associated TCR beta chains appeared to be HLA-restricted in a later analysis, and the HLA associations seemed to be driven largely by CMV exposure. Because HLA typing was missing for some donors at each locus, association tests included only the typed subset. A later analysis found that HLA-associated TCR beta chains were more clonally expanded and had lower generation probabilities than equally common non-associated chains. A few of the identified cytomegalovirus-associated TCR beta chains were confirmed in vitro to be specific for cytomegalovirus antigens. Linkage disequilibrium might explain the correlated functional status among segregating V segments, but an unknown experimental factor could not be excluded. Because counts were too low, 15 or so rarely observed V segments, including chromosome 9 orphons, were excluded from the earlier analysis of 587 of the donors. An association between a missense DCLRE1C variant and V-gene and J-gene trimming of TCR beta chains was found in a later genetic analysis and replicated in an independent cohort. A group of highly shared sequence variants was considered likely to be a technical artifact of the sequencing pipeline. The presence/absence analyses assumed that sequencing depth was roughly uniform across donors, and that assumption may not be true. Most TCR sequences were seen in very few donors, while some public TCRs were found in many individuals. When HLA alleles, especially DR and DQ, strongly co-occurred, TCR associations were difficult to assign to individual alleles. In a later analysis, several top co-occurrence clusters were reported to appear linked to parvovirus B19, influenza, CMV and Epstein-Barr virus. Immune exposure information for the cohort was limited to CMV serostatus.

For this clone: Its antigen is not yet known. The sample holds no much larger clone one base away, and base qualities are not on file.

The cohort was made up of under 800 healthy bone marrow donors. All cohort members were sampled while nominally healthy, although unrecorded immune exposures were likely present. The donor tested CMV seronegative and was one of the 352 seronegative cohort members. Each donor provided a peripheral blood sample, and peripheral blood mononuclear cells were used for TCR beta sequencing. Genomic DNA was extracted from the blood cell samples with the Qiagen DNeasy Blood Extraction Kit. Library generation was performed with the immunoSEQ multiplex PCR assay. For the multiplex PCR, a mixture combining 60 forward primers for TCR Vbeta segments and 13 reverse primers for TCR Jbeta segments was used. A multiplex PCR assay on genomic DNA amplified the CDR3 region of rearranged TCR beta genes. Amplified TCR beta libraries were sequenced as 87-base-pair reads on the Illumina HiSeq System. The study's processing was this. A later analysis tallied 75 million to 95 million unique TCR beta chains across the approximately 670 repertoires, and about 10 million of those chains were shared by two or more donors. To remove PCR and sequencing errors, raw reads were error-corrected and collapsed into unique sequences using a nearest-neighbor algorithm that merged closely related sequences. V, D and J gene segments were assigned by aligning CDR3 sequences to IMGT reference sequences. For a sequence to be retained, a match of at least six nucleotides was required to both a V gene segment and a J gene segment. A rearrangement counted as productive if the CDR3 had no stop codons and remained in frame with V and J, and every other rearrangement counted as non-productive. CDR3 was defined according to IMGT convention as the region running from the second conserved V-encoded cysteine to the conserved J-encoded phenylalanine. Sequences without an unambiguous match to a single V gene segment were excluded from the earlier analysis of about 630 of the donors. In an earlier analysis of a few hundred of the donors, V segments were called functional above 56.7% productive rearrangements and were called segregating when the between-donor standard deviation exceeded 5%. To diagnose cytomegalovirus status from the catalog of TCR beta chain sequences, a statistical classification framework was built. V and J gene assignment, in a later analysis, came from comparing TCR nucleotide sequences with IMGT/GENE-DB human TR gene sequences. The TCRdist pipeline was used in a later analysis to assign CDR3 sequences and most-parsimonious VDJ recombination scenarios. In a later analysis, each TCR beta chain was defined by its CDR3 amino acid sequence together with its V-gene family, and reads without a unique V-gene family were excluded. As a way to deal with suspected cross-contamination and a sequencing artifact, a later analysis dropped approximately 590 nucleotide sequences that were highly shared and had low generation probability. In a later analysis, a clonal expansion index for each public chain was calculated from normalized within-repertoire ranks of inferred template counts. In a later analysis, generation probabilities were computed with a VDJ recombination model fitted to out-of-frame rearrangements, and the resulting probabilities were checked against IGoR. In a later analysis, hypergeometric tests were used to score TCR-TCR, TCR-HLA and TCR-CMV co-occurrence, with a repertoire-size bias correction applied to TCR pairs. False discovery rates were estimated in a later analysis by permuting HLA or CMV assignments 20 times. A later analysis grouped co-occurring TCRs with DBSCAN, adding TCRdist sequence similarity when clustering within HLA-allele-positive subsets. For co-occurrence clustering, repertoires with fewer than 30,000 or more than 120,000 public chains were excluded, along with about five repertoires with anomalous nucleotide sharing. Here the immuneACCESS table is served through TCRdb, limited to in-frame sequences with V and J called. Missing clones are a known gap in these copies; in checked studies unresolved V genes cover under half, and the rest lacks a known reason. The V and J calls and clone size were taken over from that table, and D and trimming were inferred from the DNA. Present in this sample are around 50,000 clones, approximately 83% of which were seen just once. The ten largest make up roughly 4.5% of the sample.

CDR1 and CDR2 (LGHNA, YNFKEQ) derive from the germline V gene. From V the trimming removes 4 bases and from J it removes 6 bases, while the gene matches leave 8 bases of the junction unaccounted for. Spanning cysteine to phenylalanine, the CDR3 consists of 15 amino acids. The sequence is cut down to CDR3 DNA, 45 bases in frame from base 1. Material for sequencing was PBMCs. The V and J segments used are TRBV4-2 and TRBJ2-3, with 9 central nucleotides matching TRBD2. This sequence originates from a man aged 25 to 40 in good health and CMV-seronegative. Read as DNA, the sequence is TGTGCCAGCAGCCCCCTGGGGAGCGGGGGGGATACGCAGTATTTT. Its amino acids are CASSPLGSGGDTQYF.